This TCR beta chain came from a study of T cell responses to AZD1222 COVID-19 vaccine. Regarding the study as a whole: Reportedly, nearly half the spike-specific TCRs target unmutated variant regions. Donors skewed white British and female; clonal diversity was possibly underestimated.

The assay was immunoSEQ multiplex PCR, and TCRdb's table has in-frame clones only and misses some. The sample contains some 140,000 clones, around 89% of which appear only once. Details on this clone: The target antigen is unknown.

V lost 0 bases, J lost 2 bases, and 3 bases stayed unmatched. Germline V gene lookup returns CDR1 PRHDT and CDR2 FYEKMQ (reference sequence). This CDR3 has 16 amino acids. This receptor was identified in an adult in good health. The specimen comprised peripheral blood, sampled on day 0 of AZD1222 vaccination. The chain joins TRBV13 to TRBJ1-5; 8 nucleotides line up with TRBD1. In DNA form, the CDR3 reads TGTGCCAGCAGCTTAGGGCCGACAGGGGGCAATCAGCCCCAGCATTTT. The encoded protein is CASSLGPTGGNQPQHF.